This TCR beta chain came from a study of blood T cell repertoires in COVID-19. Background on the study: COVID-19 samples from acute and convalescent phases originated in the United States, Italy and Spain.

Profiling relied on immunoSEQ multiplex PCR, and the TCRdb table lists in-frame clones only, not all of them. The table records about 210,000 clones, about nine tenths of them present only once. CDR1 is MNHEY and CDR2 is SVGAGI in the germline V gene. Trimming cost V 5 bases and J 4 bases, with 14 bases left between them. This CDR3 has 14 residues. The clonotype was recovered from a woman between 35 and 50 years old with acute COVID-19. The chain employs TRBV6-5 and TRBJ1-2; TRBD1 is a possible D gene (6 bases). The sequenced material came from PBMCs or T cells enriched from blood (not recorded which). The chain's CDR3 is CASSLHEGVYGYTF. CDR3 nucleotide sequence: TGTGCCAGCAGTCTCCATGAGGGGGTCTATGGCTACACCTTC.